The 18 T cell receptor beta chains below were found in one sample sequenced in a study of T cells after yellow fever vaccination. TCRdb used MiXCR to reprocess the 5' RACE reads, holding one entry per CDR3 protein. The table records 550,000 to 750,000 distinct CDR3 sequences, 13% of them present only once. The sample here was PBMCs, taken on the day of the yellow fever booster vaccination. The receptors here all came from a young man who received the YFV17D yellow fever vaccine.

This chain connects TRBV30 to TRBJ2-1; D remains unclear. With 0 bases removed from V and 2 bases from J, the gap between germline ends came to 5 bases. In germline, CDR1 is GTSNPN, CDR2 SVGIG (reference sequence). This CDR3 comprises 13 residues. The CDR3, as DNA: TGTGCCTGGAGTGTACGCCCCTACAATGAGCAGTTCTTC. As protein: CAWSVRPYNEQFF.

This clonotype has only a few counts. The V call is TRBV15, the J call TRBJ2-1, with 7 bases fitting TRBD2. Unmatched junction bases numbered 13, after V lost 7 bases and J lost 7 bases. Germline CDR1 LNHNV, CDR2 YYDKDF (reference sequence). The CDR3 sequence is 15 residues long. For the CDR3, the DNA is TGTGCCACCACCGCCCGGGGGAGGGTTGGGAATGAGCAGTTCTTC. Translated: CATTARGRVGNEQFF.

This clonotype showed up just a few times. This chain links TRBV7-9 with TRBJ1-2, with a tentative D call TRBD1 (6 bases). The CDR3 is made up of 16 amino acids. CDR1 and CDR2 from the germline V gene are SEHNR and FQNEAQ (reference sequence). The V gene lost 5 bases and the J gene lost 2 bases, with 18 bases spanning the gap. The chain's CDR3 is CASSLPNGQPNYGYTF. In nucleotides, the CDR3 is TGTGCCAGCAGCCTCCCGAATGGACAGCCAAACTATGGCTACACCTTC.

This clonotype has only a few counts. The V and J genes are TRBV20-1 and TRBJ1-5; tentatively, D is TRBD1 (6 bases). V shed 4 bases and J shed 5 bases, with 15 bases lying between them. From germline, CDR1 is DFQATT and CDR2 SNEGSKA (reference sequence). This CDR3 is built from 14 residues. For the CDR3, the DNA is TGCAGTGCTAAAACAGGGAGTGGAGATCAGCCCCAGCATTTT. This translates into CSAKTGSGDQPQHF.

This chain joins TRBV19 and TRBJ2-6; D might be TRBD1 (5 bases). Germline loops: CDR1 LNHDA, CDR2 SQIVND (reference sequence). This CDR3 spans 15 amino acids. Trimming took off 4 bases at V and 4 bases at J, with 11 bases between the two ends. The CDR3 DNA follows: TGTGCCAGTAGTACCACAGGAGTAGGGGCCAACGTCCTGACTTTC. This translates into CASSTTGVGANVLTF.

This clonotype was detected only a few times. The chain couples TRBV6-5 to TRBJ2-1; 7 nucleotides line up with TRBD2. This CDR3 is built from 16 residues. With V trimmed by 0 bases and J by 0 bases, 2 bases remained unmatched. Looked up from germline, CDR1 is MNHEY and CDR2 is SVGAGI. The CDR3, as DNA: TGTGCCAGCAGTTACTCGTCTAGCGGCTCCTACAATGAGCAGTTCTTC. Translated, it gives CASSYSSSGSYNEQFF.

The chain is built from TRBV5-1 and TRBJ2-1; D possibly corresponds to TRBD2 (6 bases). The germline V gene has CDR1 SGHRS and CDR2 YFSETQ. The CDR3 extends over 13 amino acids. Trimming removed 4 bases from V and 6 bases from J, with 11 bases in between. The CDR3 nucleotides read TGCGCCAGCAGCAATAGCGGAATCAATGAGCAGTTCTTC. Amino acids: CASSNSGINEQFF.

The chain recombines TRBV6-1 with TRBJ2-1; 10 nucleotides line up with TRBD1. Losses at the gene ends were 5 bases for V and 5 bases for J; bases not matched to a gene: 6. Germline V gene sequence: CDR1 MNHNS, CDR2 SASEGT. This CDR3 is built from 15 residues. The CDR3 DNA is TGTGCCAGCAGTCGGACAGGGGGGTTTAACAATGAGCAGTTCTTC. Its protein product is CASSRTGGFNNEQFF.

This clonotype showed up just a few times. V gene TRBV20-1 combines with J gene TRBJ1-3; the D is unclear. This CDR3 contains 14 residues. V was cut by 3 bases and J by 0 bases, with 9 bases left in between. CDR1 is DFQATT, CDR2 SNEGSKA, per germline (reference sequence). This chain's CDR3 is CSASEASSGNTIYF. In DNA, the CDR3 is TGCAGTGCTAGTGAAGCATCCTCTGGAAACACCATATATTTT.

This clonotype was detected only a few times. The genes are TRBV30 and TRBJ1-2; 8 bases are a match to TRBD1. Germline CDR1 is GTSNPN and CDR2 is SVGIG (reference sequence). The J segment lost 6 bases and the V segment lost 0 bases, leaving 3 bases of the junction unmatched. CDR3 length equals 13 residues. In nucleotides, the CDR3 is TGTGCCTGGAGTGTTCAGGGGGCGCATGGCTACACCTTC. Its protein product is CAWSVQGAHGYTF.

The sample holds a few counts of this clonotype. The chain links TRBV5-4 to TRBJ2-7, with 11 bases lining up with TRBD2. CDR1 and CDR2 from the germline V gene are SGHNT and YYREEE (reference sequence). The CDR3 runs to 14 residues. J was trimmed by 6 bases and V by 4 bases; bases with no gene match: 6. CDR3 coding DNA: TGTGCCAGCAGCCCTAGGACTAGCGGGTTCGAGCAGTACTTC. Translation gives CASSPRTSGFEQYF.

There are a few counts of this clonotype. The chain employs TRBV3-1 and TRBJ2-7, with 8 bases identical to TRBD2. V lost 4 bases and J lost 2; bases outside the gene matches: 7. The germline gives CDR1 LGHDT, CDR2 YNNKEL (reference sequence). The CDR3 is 15 residues long. CDR3 loop: CASSPTGGGTYEQYF. Here the CDR3 DNA reads TGTGCCAGCAGCCCTACGGGGGGGGGAACCTACGAGCAGTACTTC.

The chain couples TRBV7-2 to TRBJ1-5; D gene uncertain. The CDR3 has 15 amino acids. Germline V CDR1 and CDR2: SGHTA, FQGNSA. V lost 6 bases and J lost 0, with 12 bases in between. CDR3 nucleotides: TGTGCCAGCAGATTTGACATAACTAGCAATCAGCCCCAGCATTTT. Protein product: CASRFDITSNQPQHF.

The chain is built from TRBV12-3 or TRBV12-4 and TRBJ2-1; 7 nucleotides match TRBD2. The CDR3 totals 14 residues. V dropped 3 bases and J dropped 3; count of bases not matched to a gene: 2. CDR3 protein: CASSFGGNYNEQFF. The CDR3 nucleotides read TGTGCCAGCAGTTTCGGGGGGAACTACAATGAGCAGTTCTTC.

The rearrangement joins TRBV5-1 to TRBJ2-5, with TRBD2 identical over 16 bases. The V segment lost 3 bases and the J segment 5 bases; nucleotides outside the gene matches: 4. Per the germline V gene, CDR1 is SGHRS and CDR2 is YFSETQ. This CDR3 has 16 residues. The CDR3 region is CASSWGLAGGPETQYF. The CDR3 nucleotides are TGCGCCAGCAGCTGGGGACTAGCGGGAGGGCCGGAGACCCAGTACTTC.

This clonotype has more than one count but fewer than ten. The chain joins TRBV20-1 to TRBJ2-5, with TRBD1 matching over 10 bases. Germline CDR1 reads DFQATT; CDR2 reads SNEGSKA (reference sequence). V was clipped by 2 bases and J by 5 bases; unmatched bases: 8. The CDR3 consists of 15 residues. CDR3 residues: CSARTSTGGWETQYF. The DNA for the CDR3 is TGCAGTGCTAGAACGTCGACAGGGGGCTGGGAGACCCAGTACTTC.

This clonotype was detected ten times or more. CDR3 residues: CASSPGQAQFF. For the CDR3, the DNA is TGTGCCAGCAGCCCTGGACAGGCGCAGTTCTTC. The chain recombines TRBV7-2 with TRBJ2-1; the match to TRBD1 covers 7 bases. CDR1 is SGHTA, CDR2 FQGNSA, per germline. CDR3 length: 11 amino acids. Trimming cost V 5 bases and J 12 bases; bases outside gene matches: 4.

This clonotype was counted at least ten times. DNA of the CDR3: TGTGCCAGCAGCCCCAACGGGCAGGGCGAGACCCAGTACTTC. It yields the protein CASSPNGQGETQYF. The V gene is TRBV11-2, the J gene TRBJ2-5, with D perhaps matching TRBD1 (5 bases). The V and J ends lost 5 bases and 5 bases respectively, with 15 bases between them. Germline V lookup: CDR1 SGHAT, CDR2 FQNNGV. The CDR3 is 14 residues long.